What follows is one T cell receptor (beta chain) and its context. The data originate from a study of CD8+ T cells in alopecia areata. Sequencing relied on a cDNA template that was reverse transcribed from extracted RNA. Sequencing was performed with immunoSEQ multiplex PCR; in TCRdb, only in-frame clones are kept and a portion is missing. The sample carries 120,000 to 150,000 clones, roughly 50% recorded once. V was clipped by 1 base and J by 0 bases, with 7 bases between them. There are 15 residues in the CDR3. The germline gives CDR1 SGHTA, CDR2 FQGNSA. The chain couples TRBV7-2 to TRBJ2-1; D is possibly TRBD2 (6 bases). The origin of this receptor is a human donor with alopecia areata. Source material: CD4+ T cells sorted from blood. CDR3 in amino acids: CASSLVGGSYNEQFF. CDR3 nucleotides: TGTGCCAGCAGCTTAGTGGGAGGCTCCTACAATGAGCAGTTCTTC.